Listed here are 26 T cell receptor beta chains from one sample, sequenced in a study of T cell changes during pregnancy in multiple sclerosis. Measured with immunoSEQ multiplex PCR; TCRdb has only the in-frame clones, and not every one. In the table there are tens of thousands of clones, around 94% of which are singletons. Material: CD4+ T cells from peripheral blood mononuclear cells, obtained in the third trimester of pregnancy. These TCRs come from a female donor with multiple sclerosis, enrolled in a pregnancy study.

CDR3 loop: CASSAGPTGIGANVLTF. CDR3 coding DNA: TGTGCCAGCTCAGCCGGACCGACAGGGATCGGGGCCAACGTCCTGACTTTC. V usage is TRBV18 and J usage is TRBJ2-6; TRBD1 matches at 7 bases. Germline values: CDR1 KGHSH, CDR2 LQKENI. This CDR3 has 17 residues. The trim removed 5 bases at V and 4 bases at J, leaving 11 bases unmatched.

The genes are TRBV30 and TRBJ1-4, with D tentatively TRBD1 (6 bases). V was pared by 3 bases and J by 7 bases, with 15 bases between. This CDR3 contains 14 residues. Germline lookup yields CDR1 GTSNPN and CDR2 SVGIG (reference sequence). CDR3 residues: CAWSVLGGGEKLFF. CDR3 sequence (DNA): TGTGCCTGGAGCGTTCTAGGGGGGGGTGAAAAACTGTTTTTT.

The chain has TRBV5-4 and TRBJ2-3; 7 bases agree with TRBD2. Germline CDR1 reads SGHNT; CDR2 reads YYREEE (reference sequence). V gave up 6 bases and J gave up 7 bases; unmatched junction bases: 14. The CDR3 runs to 15 residues. Here the CDR3 DNA reads TGTGCCAGCACCTCTCTAGCGGCCCCGGCAAATACGCAGTATTTT. This encodes CASTSLAAPANTQYF.

V usage is TRBV19 and J usage is TRBJ2-7, with TRBD2 identical over 13 bases. The CDR3 has 18 residues. Germline-derived CDR1 and CDR2 are LNHDA and SQIVND (reference sequence). The ends lost 5 bases at V and 2 bases at J; junction bases unmatched: 12. The CDR3, as DNA: TGTGCCAGTAGTCCCCTGGGGACTAGCGGGGTAATGGCCTACGAGCAGTACTTC. Translation gives CASSPLGTSGVMAYEQYF.

The chain combines TRBV5-1 with TRBJ2-7; TRBD2 matches at 7 bases. Germline trimming cut 1 base from V and 5 bases from J; bases unmatched to any gene: 9. Germline V gene data show CDR1 as SGHRS and CDR2 as YFSETQ. This CDR3 has 15 amino acids. Here the CDR3 reads CASSLLGTIAHEQYF. Written as DNA, the CDR3 is TGCGCCAGCAGCTTGTTGGGGACTATAGCGCACGAGCAGTACTTC. Full variable domain (rest looked up from reference TRBV5-1 and TRBJ2-7): KAGVTQTPRYLIKTRGQQVTLSCSPISGHRSVSWYQQTPGQGLQFLFEYFSETQRNKGNFPGRFSGRQFSNSRSEMNVSTLELGDSALYLCASSLLGTIAHEQYFGPGTRLTVT.

V usage is TRBV5-6 and J usage is TRBJ2-1; no clear D gene. The germline V gene has CDR1 SGHDT and CDR2 YYEEEE. This CDR3 is 15 amino acids long. Trimming took 2 bases from V and 0 from J, leaving 9 bases between them. The CDR3 DNA is TGTGCCAGCAGCTTTCAGTTTGCCTCCTACAATGAGCAGTTCTTC. Its protein product is CASSFQFASYNEQFF.

The V gene is TRBV5-5, the J gene TRBJ2-1; the match to TRBD1 covers 10 bases. Germline V gene sequence: CDR1 SGHKS, CDR2 YYEKEE (reference sequence). The V gene end was trimmed by 2 bases and the J gene end by 5 bases; junction bases not matched to a gene: 4. The CDR3 covers 15 residues. The CDR3 nucleotides are TGTGCCAGCAGCTTCCGGGACAGGGGTGACAATGAGCAGTTCTTC. As protein: CASSFRDRGDNEQFF.

This chain connects TRBV18 to TRBJ2-3; 7 nucleotides line up with TRBD1. CDR3 length: 18 residues. CDR1 is KGHSH and CDR2 is LQKENI in the germline V gene. J lost 4 bases, V lost 3 bases, and 16 bases had no gene match. For the CDR3, the DNA is TGTGCCAGCTCACCCCTGGAGAAGGGGGCTTACCTACCAGATACGCAGTATTTT. Its protein is CASSPLEKGAYLPDTQYF.

This sequence joins TRBV29-1 and TRBJ1-1, with TRBD1 matching 7 bases. With 0 bases clipped from V and 1 base from J, the junction kept 14 bases outside the gene matches. CDR3 length equals 18 residues. Germline loops: CDR1 SQVTM, CDR2 ANQGSEA. Here the CDR3 reads CSVEDPLEGAIGNTEAFF. The CDR3 DNA reads TGCAGCGTTGAAGACCCCTTGGAGGGGGCAATAGGGAACACTGAAGCTTTCTTT. Full variable domain (missing parts from reference TRBV29-1 and TRBJ1-1): SAVISQKPSRDICQRGTSLTIQCQVDSQVTMMFWYRQQPGQSLTLIATANQGSEATYESGFVIDKFPISRPNLTFSTLTVSNMSPEDSSIYLCSVEDPLEGAIGNTEAFFGQGTRLTVV.

J is TRBJ2-2 and V is TRBV14, with TRBD2 identical over 9 bases. Germline V gives CDR1 SGHDN, CDR2 FVKESK. After removal of 0 bases from V and 4 bases from J, the junction contained 9 bases not matched to a gene. The CDR3 has 18 amino acids. CDR3: CASSQEGGLAGLTGELFF. The CDR3 DNA sequence: TGTGCCAGCAGCCAAGAAGGGGGGCTAGCGGGACTCACCGGGGAGCTGTTTTTT.

The chain recombines TRBV11-2 with TRBJ2-5, with 13 positions matching TRBD2. The CDR3 runs to 16 residues. V gave up 4 bases and J gave up 5 bases; unmatched junction bases: 7. Germline values: CDR1 SGHAT, CDR2 FQNNGV. In DNA form, the CDR3 reads TGTGCCAGCAGCTACCCGGGACTAGCGGGATTGGAGACCCAGTACTTC. Amino acid sequence: CASSYPGLAGLETQYF.

This clone has a single count. The chain joins TRBV27 to TRBJ2-1; 7 bases are shared with TRBD2. Trimming cost V 6 bases and J 6 bases; bases outside gene matches: 17. The CDR3 is made up of 17 amino acids. Germline CDR1 MNHEY, CDR2 SMNVEV (reference sequence). The CDR3 reads CASSTGGVIVPRNEQFF. DNA of the CDR3: TGTGCCAGCAGCACGGGGGGTGTAATAGTCCCTCGCAATGAGCAGTTCTTC.

This chain connects TRBV5-4 to TRBJ1-2, with a weak D call TRBD1 (6 bases). The germline V gene has CDR1 SGHNT and CDR2 YYREEE (reference sequence). There are 12 residues in the CDR3. Between the trimmed V and J ends, which lost 4 bases and 7 bases, there was a span of 11 bases. The CDR3 DNA sequence: TGTGCCAGCAGCACAACAGGGTTTGGCTACACCTTC. Translated, it gives CASSTTGFGYTF.

The chain recombines TRBV2 with TRBJ2-5, with D possibly being TRBD2 (6 bases). This CDR3 has 15 residues. Per germline, CDR1 SNHLY and CDR2 FYNNEI. V lost 3 bases and J lost 6, with 17 bases in between. CDR3 nucleotide sequence: TGTGCCAGCAGTGACAAGGAGCTAGCGTCTCAGACCCAGTACTTC. Its translation is CASSDKELASQTQYF.

This clone was recorded only once. This rearrangement joins TRBV7-9 to TRBJ2-3; 10 bases are a match to TRBD2. The junction had 11 bases not matched to a gene; V was cut back by 5 bases and J by 0 bases. The CDR3 runs 18 residues. Germline V gene sequence: CDR1 SEHNR, CDR2 FQNEAQ (reference sequence). In nucleotides, the CDR3 is TGTGCCAGCAGCCCTTCTAGCGGGGGCCGTCTTAGCACAGATACGCAGTATTTT. As protein: CASSPSSGGRLSTDTQYF. The variable domain in full, completed from reference TRBV7-9 and TRBJ2-3, reads DTGVSQNPRHKITKRGQNVTFRCDPISEHNRLYWYRQTLGQGPEFLTYFQNEAQLEKSRLLSDRFSAERPKGSFSTLEIQRTEQGDSAMYLCASSPSSGGRLSTDTQYFGPGTRLTVL.

The table lists this clone with a count of one. The V and J genes are TRBV6-6 and TRBJ2-5, with 9 bases identical to TRBD1. CDR3 length: 14 residues. Germline V lookup: CDR1 MNHNY, CDR2 SVGAGI (reference sequence). The junction had 5 bases not matched to a gene; V was cut back by 5 bases and J by 4 bases. CDR3 region: CASSMTGGPETQYF. The CDR3 DNA is TGTGCCAGCAGTATGACAGGGGGTCCAGAGACCCAGTACTTC.

This clone was counted between two and nine times. The rearrangement joins TRBV9 to TRBJ1-1; maybe TRBD1 (6 bases). V shed 4 bases and J shed 11 bases, with 27 bases lying between them. This CDR3 has 16 amino acids. The germline CDR1 and CDR2 sequences are SGDLS and YYNGEE. This chain's CDR3 is CASSPQTGGPLVRAFF. Here the CDR3 DNA reads TGTGCCAGCAGCCCTCAGACGGGGGGGCCCCTCGTTCGGGCTTTCTTT.

The V and J genes are TRBV7-9 and TRBJ2-7, with 8 bases lining up with TRBD2. The J segment lost 5 bases and the V segment lost 4 bases, leaving 7 bases of the junction unmatched. The CDR3 consists of 14 residues. Germline V gene sequence: CDR1 SEHNR, CDR2 FQNEAQ (reference sequence). CDR3 residues: CASSSTGLDNEQYF. The CDR3 DNA is TGTGCCAGCAGCTCCACGGGACTAGATAACGAGCAGTACTTC.

The J gene is TRBJ2-1, the V gene TRBV29-1, with D possibly matching TRBD2 (5 bases). Trimming left V 1 base short and J 4 bases short, with 14 bases between. This CDR3 is built from 15 residues. Germline assignment: CDR1 SQVTM and CDR2 ANQGSEA. CDR3 in amino acids: CSVEGGERRYNEQFF. Written as DNA, the CDR3 is TGCAGCGTTGAAGGGGGTGAGCGGAGATACAATGAGCAGTTCTTC.

This clone was seen once. The DNA of the CDR3 is TGTGCCAGCAGCCAAATGGGGAGCGCCACGGCGTACTTC. Amino acids: CASSQMGSATAYF. This chain joins TRBV14 and TRBJ2-7; D possibly corresponds to TRBD2 (5 bases). The length of the CDR3 is 13 residues. Trimming took 2 bases from V and 12 from J, leaving 17 bases between them. Germline CDR1 and CDR2: SGHDN and FVKESK.

The chain uses TRBV7-2 and TRBJ1-5; D possibly corresponds to TRBD1 (5 bases). This CDR3 is built from 15 residues. Trimming pared 5 bases from V and 4 bases from J, leaving 15 bases between. Germline V CDR1 and CDR2: SGHTA, FQGNSA. CDR3 protein: CASSPGGGGNQPQHF. The CDR3 bases are TGTGCCAGCAGCCCCGGGGGGGGTGGAAATCAGCCCCAGCATTTT. The full variable domain, its missing parts supplied by reference TRBV7-2 and TRBJ1-5, is GAGVSQSPSNKVTEKGKDVELRCDPISGHTALYWYRQSLGQGLEFLIYFQGNSAPDKSGLPSDRFSAERTGGSVSTLTIQRTQQEDSAVYLCASSPGGGGNQPQHFGDGTRLSIL.

This rearrangement joins TRBV9 to TRBJ1-1; 7 bases align to TRBD1. The length of the CDR3 is 13 residues. Trimming cost V 4 bases and J 8 bases; bases outside gene matches: 8. CDR1 and CDR2 from the germline V gene are SGDLS and YYNGEE. The CDR3 here is CASSLYGGQEAFF. The CDR3 DNA follows: TGTGCCAGCAGCCTATACGGGGGACAGGAAGCTTTCTTT.

This rearrangement joins TRBV19 to TRBJ2-7; 8 bases fit TRBD1. V shed 4 bases and J 7 bases; nucleotides not matched to a gene: 9. Looked up from germline, CDR1 is LNHDA and CDR2 is SQIVND (reference sequence). The CDR3 runs 14 residues. The CDR3 sequence: CASSRDRRLGEQYF. The CDR3, as DNA: TGTGCCAGTAGTAGGGACAGGCGGTTGGGGGAGCAGTACTTC.

The V and J genes are TRBV19 and TRBJ2-3; possibly TRBD1 for D (6 bases). CDR3 length: 16 residues. V lost 4 bases and J lost 2, with 16 bases in between. Germline values: CDR1 LNHDA, CDR2 SQIVND (reference sequence). The CDR3 coding sequence is TGTGCCAGTAGTAAGGAAACAGGGTATATCACAGATACGCAGTATTTT. This translates into CASSKETGYITDTQYF.

The V and J genes are TRBV30 and TRBJ1-2; TRBD1 might be the D (5 bases). CDR1 and CDR2 from the germline V gene are GTSNPN and SVGIG (reference sequence). The CDR3 is 13 residues long. The V gene lost 0 bases and the J gene lost 1 base, with 6 bases spanning the gap. In DNA form, the CDR3 reads TGTGCCTGGAGTGTTAGGGGTAACTATGGCTACACCTTC. Translated, it gives CAWSVRGNYGYTF.

The J gene is TRBJ2-7, the V gene TRBV4-1; D not certain. The CDR3 extends over 14 amino acids. V was shortened by 0 bases and J by 6 bases, with 12 bases between the two germline ends. Per germline, CDR1 MGHRA and CDR2 YSYEKL. For the CDR3, the DNA is TGCGCCAGCAGCCAAGATATACTATTAGGCGAGCAGTACTTC. It yields the protein CASSQDILLGEQYF.